This TCR beta chain was sequenced in a study of beta chain features in type 1 diabetes. Study details: Healthy donors and patients showed comparable age, gender and cell yields.

All of the isolated RNA was reverse transcribed, so expressed TCRB transcripts were sequenced. The method was immunoSEQ multiplex PCR; TCRdb's version includes in-frame clones alone and lacks a portion of them. The table shows about 260,000 clones, with roughly 20% occurring only once. Of note for this clone: Its matching antigen is unknown. Other DNA sequences in the sample encode the same CDR3.

Study outcomes and limitations: Type 1 diabetes patients had moderately but significantly shorter TCRB CDR3s in all four CD4+ subsets.

Germline lookup yields CDR1 MDHEN and CDR2 SYDVKM. V gave up 5 bases and J gave up 4 bases, with 6 bases separating them. CDR3 length: 12 amino acids. Stem cell-like memory, regulatory, central memory and naive CD4+ cells were sorted via CD45RO/CCR7/CD25/CD127/CD95/CD27. Sorted cells reached over 95% purity in every population. What was sequenced was naive CD4+ T cells from blood. The chain links TRBV28 to TRBJ1-5; D uncertain. The receptor was derived from a woman in her thirties or forties with type 1 diabetes. CDR3 coding DNA: TGTGCCAGCAGTCTACTAAATCAGCCCCAGCATTTT. It encodes CASSLLNQPQHF.